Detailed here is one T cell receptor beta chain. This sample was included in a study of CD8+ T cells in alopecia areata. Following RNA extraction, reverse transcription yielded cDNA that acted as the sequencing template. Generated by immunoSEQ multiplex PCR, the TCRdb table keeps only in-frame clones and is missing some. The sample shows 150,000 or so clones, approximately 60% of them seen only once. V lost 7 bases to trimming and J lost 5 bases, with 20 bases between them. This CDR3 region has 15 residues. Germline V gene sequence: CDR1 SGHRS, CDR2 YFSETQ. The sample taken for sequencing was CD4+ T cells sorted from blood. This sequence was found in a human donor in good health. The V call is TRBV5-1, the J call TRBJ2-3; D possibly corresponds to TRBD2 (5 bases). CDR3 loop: CASGEGSLKVDTQYF. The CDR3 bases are TGCGCCAGCGGAGAGGGATCACTTAAAGTAGATACGCAGTATTTT.